The text below deals with one TCR beta chain. The data stem from a study of cytomegalovirus exposure and HLA in healthy donors. Study at large: Earlier sequencing of some 190 million T cells yielded around 100 million unique TCR beta sequences.

Trimming at V came to 3 bases and at J to 5 bases, leaving 11 bases not matched to a gene. This CDR3 has 16 residues. Germline CDR1 reads MNHEY; CDR2 reads SMNVEV (reference sequence). 13 Jbeta primers and 60 Vbeta primers were used for the PCR. Measured with immunoSEQ multiplex PCR; TCRdb has only the in-frame clones, and not every one. The sample yields 85,000 to 100,000 clones, 79% seen once. This chain connects TRBV27 to TRBJ1-2, with 8 bases lining up with TRBD1. Sequenced: PBMCs. The receptor was isolated from a male donor in good health and CMV-seropositive. Here the CDR3 reads CASSLGSPGQAYGYTF. DNA for the CDR3: TGTGCCAGCAGTTTGGGGTCACCGGGACAGGCATATGGCTACACCTTC.